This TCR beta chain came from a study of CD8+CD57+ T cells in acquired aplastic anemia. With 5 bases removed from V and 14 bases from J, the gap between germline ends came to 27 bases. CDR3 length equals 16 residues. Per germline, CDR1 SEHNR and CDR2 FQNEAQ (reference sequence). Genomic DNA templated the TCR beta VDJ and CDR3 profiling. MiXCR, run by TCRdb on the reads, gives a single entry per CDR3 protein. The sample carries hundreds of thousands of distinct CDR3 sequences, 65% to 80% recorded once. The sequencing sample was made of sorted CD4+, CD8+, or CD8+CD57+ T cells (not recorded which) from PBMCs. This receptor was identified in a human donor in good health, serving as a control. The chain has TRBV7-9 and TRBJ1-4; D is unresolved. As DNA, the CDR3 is TGTGCCAGCAGCCAAGATTACGCAGAAGCATACAATGAGCTGTTTTTT. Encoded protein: CASSQDYAEAYNELFF. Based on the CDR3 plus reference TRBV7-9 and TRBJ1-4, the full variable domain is DTGVSQNPRHKITKRGQNVTFRCDPISEHNRLYWYRQTLGQGPEFLTYFQNEAQLEKSRLLSDRFSAERPKGSFSTLEIQRTEQGDSAMYLCASSQDYAEAYNELFFGSGTQLSVL.